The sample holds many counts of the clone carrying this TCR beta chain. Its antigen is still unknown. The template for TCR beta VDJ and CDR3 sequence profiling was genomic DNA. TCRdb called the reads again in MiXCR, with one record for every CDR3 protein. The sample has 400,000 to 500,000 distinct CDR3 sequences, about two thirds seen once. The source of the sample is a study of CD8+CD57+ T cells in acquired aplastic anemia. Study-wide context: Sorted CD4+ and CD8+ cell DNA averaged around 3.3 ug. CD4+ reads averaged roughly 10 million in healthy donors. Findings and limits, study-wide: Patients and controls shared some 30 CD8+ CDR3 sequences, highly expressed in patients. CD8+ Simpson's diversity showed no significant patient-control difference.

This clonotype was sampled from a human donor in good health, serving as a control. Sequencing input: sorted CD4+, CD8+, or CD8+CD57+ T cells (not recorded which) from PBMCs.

The CDR3 loop reads CASSVRYLDSGYGYTF. The CDR3 DNA sequence: TGTGCCAGCAGTGTAAGATACCTCGACAGCGGCTATGGCTACACCTTC. This chain connects TRBV6-1 to TRBJ1-2, with TRBD1 as a possible D gene (5 bases). Germline CDR1 is MNHNS and CDR2 is SASEGT. Trimming took off 4 bases at V and 4 bases at J, with 19 bases between the two ends. This CDR3 has 16 residues.